This T cell receptor (beta chain) was obtained from a study of vaccination effects on CD4 cells after COVID-19. Clones were read by immunoSEQ multiplex PCR, and TCRdb kept only the in-frame ones, dropping some. The sample lists fewer than 85,000 clones; roughly 79% were seen once. This clone showed up just a few times. Antigen: not known. Peptide-pool stimulation followed by sequencing identified expanded antigen-specific CD4+ clonotypes in the ViraFEST assay. Following 10 days of culture, CD4+ T cells were isolated. Nobody among the vaccine recipients had prior SARS-CoV-2 infection (nucleocapsid antibodies were negative). Findings of the study overall: Early post-infection timepoints were absent, and convalescent patients were few.

Germline loops: CDR1 SGHTA, CDR2 FQGTGA. This CDR3 has 16 residues. V lost 4 bases, J lost 6 bases, and 10 bases stayed unmatched. The sequencing used CD4+ T cells from PBMCs cultured with SARS-CoV-2 spike peptides, collected before COVID-19 vaccination. This TCR came from a human donor who received a COVID-19 vaccine. The chain combines TRBV7-3 with TRBJ2-2, with 8 bases identical to TRBD1. The CDR3 loop reads CASSSKQGAWAGELFF. The CDR3 nucleotides are TGTGCCAGCAGCTCGAAGCAGGGGGCATGGGCCGGGGAGCTGTTTTTT.